The rows below give T cell receptor beta chains drawn from one sample of a study of CD8 T cells in ankylosing spondylitis. Via MiXCR, TCRdb re-called the 5' RACE reads, giving one row per CDR3 protein. Among under 450,000 distinct CDR3 sequences listed, 20% were seen once. The specimen sequenced was blood, either unsorted or a sorted T cell fraction (not recorded which). Every receptor here comes from a male donor with ankylosing spondylitis or in good health (not recorded which). CDR3s include the opening cysteine and the closing phenylalanine or tryptophan. The D gene is left open where the match is weak. Clone sizes are given selectively: once, few, many, or a class where the clone is expanded.

clone_size j_call d_call v_call cdr3_nt cdr3_aa
few TRBJ2-1 NA TRBV11-2 TGTGCCAGCAGCTTTCGGGACCCCCCCTTGCATGAGCAGTTCTTC CASSFRDPPLHEQFF
few TRBJ2-1 NA TRBV6-5 TGTGCCAGCAGTTACTCTGCGGTTCGCGGGAATGAGCAGTTCTTC CASSYSAVRGNEQFF
few TRBJ2-3 TRBD2 TRBV12-3/TRBV12-4 TGTGCCAGCAGTGCCGGACTAGCGGCAGATACGCAGTATTTT CASSAGLAADTQYF
few TRBJ1-5 NA TRBV11-2 TGTGCCAGCAGCTTAGAGGTTGGGACTCTCTATAGCAATCAGCCCCAGCATTTT CASSLEVGTLYSNQPQHF
NA TRBJ1-2 NA TRBV5-1 TGCGCCAGCAGCTTCATGGGCGGGGATGGCTACACCTTC CASSFMGGDGYTF
NA TRBJ2-7 TRBD2 TRBV7-8 TGTGCCAGCAGCTTAGTGGACGGGGGGGCCCTCGAGCAGTACTTC CASSLVDGGALEQYF
NA TRBJ2-7 NA TRBV30 TGTGCCTGGAGTACTTTGACTGACGAGCAGTACTTC CAWSTLTDEQYF
few TRBJ2-5 TRBD1 TRBV4-1 TGCGCCAGCAGCCAAGAACAGGGGATCGTCGAGACCCAGTACTTC CASSQEQGIVETQYF
few TRBJ1-2 NA TRBV5-6 TGTGCCAGCAGCTTGGGGTGGAGGTCAGGTGGCTACACCTTC CASSLGWRSGGYTF
few TRBJ2-7 TRBD1 TRBV29-1 TGCAGCGTCGCTCGCCCGGACAGGGGGAACGAGCAGTACTTC CSVARPDRGNEQYF
NA TRBJ2-2 NA TRBV5-5 TGTGCCAGCAGCTTTTGGGGACGTAACACCGGGGAGCTGTTTTTT CASSFWGRNTGELFF
NA TRBJ2-7 TRBD2 TRBV27 TGTGCCAGCAGTTTATCCTCGGGGGGGTTCTACGAGCAGTACTTC CASSLSSGGFYEQYF
NA TRBJ2-3 NA TRBV6-1 TGTGCCAGCATTCGGGGGGCAGGGACCAATACGCAGTATTTT CASIRGAGTNTQYF
NA TRBJ2-7 TRBD1 TRBV7-9 TGTGCCAGCAGCCTTCGGACAGGGAACGAGCAGTACTTC CASSLRTGNEQYF
few TRBJ2-1 TRBD1 TRBV5-6 TGTGCCAGCACCCCAGGGGGAGCAGAGCAGTTCTTC CASTPGGAEQFF
few TRBJ2-5 NA TRBV12-3/TRBV12-4 TGTGCCAGCAAGCCCCGGAGGGGTGGATTATGGGAGACCCAGTACTTC CASKPRRGGLWETQYF
few TRBJ2-5 NA TRBV7-9 TGTGCCAGCAGCTTAAACAGGGTGGAGACCCAGTACTTC CASSLNRVETQYF
few TRBJ1-5 TRBD1 TRBV12-3/TRBV12-4 TGTGCCAGCAGTCGGGACAGGGAATCGCAGCCCCAGCATTTT CASSRDRESQPQHF
NA TRBJ2-7 NA TRBV28 TGTGCCAGCAGTTTCCCCCCCCGGGGGTCCTACGAGCGGTACTTC CASSFPPRGSYERYF
NA TRBJ2-3 NA TRBV4-1 TGCGCCAGCAGCCAAGATCGGACCACAGATACGCAGTATTTT CASSQDRTTDTQYF
NA TRBJ2-7 NA TRBV7-2 TGTGCCAGCAGCCCCAACGGGGGTCCCTACGAGCAGTACTTC CASSPNGGPYEQYF
few TRBJ2-5 NA TRBV9 TGTGCCAGCGGAGCCAGCCAAGAGACCCAGTACTTC CASGASQETQYF
NA TRBJ1-1 NA TRBV27 TGTGCCAGCAGTTTATGGAGCGAAGTCACTGAAGCTTTCTTT CASSLWSEVTEAFF
NA TRBJ2-7 TRBD2 TRBV19 TGTGCCAGTAGTATGGTAGCGGGCGACGAGCAGTACTTC CASSMVAGDEQYF
NA TRBJ2-3 TRBD1 TRBV7-9 TGTGCCAGCAGCTCGGGACAGGGGCGCACAGATACGCAGTATTTT CASSSGQGRTDTQYF
NA TRBJ2-7 TRBD1 TRBV20-1 TGCAGTGCTCGTGGCCTCACCAGGGGGCAATCCTACGAGCAGTACTTC CSARGLTRGQSYEQYF
NA TRBJ2-1 NA TRBV11-2 TGTGCCAGCAGCCCGCGATTGAAGTCCGTCCATGAGCAGTTCTTC CASSPRLKSVHEQFF
NA TRBJ2-3 NA TRBV11-2 TGTGCCAGCAGCTTTCAGGGATACACAGATACGCAGTATTTT CASSFQGYTDTQYF
few TRBJ2-7 TRBD1 TRBV18 TGTGCCAGCTCACCATCGGACAGGGGTTACTACGAGCAGTACTTC CASSPSDRGYYEQYF
NA TRBJ2-5 TRBD1 TRBV5-1 TGCGCCAGCAGCCTGGGGACAGGGGTGAAGAGGGATCGGGAGACCCAGTACTTC CASSLGTGVKRDRETQYF
NA TRBJ2-3 TRBD2 TRBV2 TGTGCCAGCAGTGAAACGCGGGGGGGCCGGACAGATACGCAGTATTTT CASSETRGGRTDTQYF
NA TRBJ1-2 TRBD1 TRBV9 TGTGCCAGCAGCGTAGCTACCAACCCGGGACAGGCGTATGGCTACACCTTC CASSVATNPGQAYGYTF
NA TRBJ1-1 NA TRBV4-1 TGCGCCAGCAGCCAACCCCCCGACACTGAAGCTTTCTTT CASSQPPDTEAFF
few TRBJ2-5 NA TRBV7-6 TGTGCCAGCAGCTTAGCTGTTGTGCGTGGACAAGAGACCCAGTACTTC CASSLAVVRGQETQYF
few TRBJ2-7 NA TRBV3-1 TGTGCCAGCAGCCTGAGAGGGGTATTGGGTTACGAGCAGTACTTC CASSLRGVLGYEQYF
many TRBJ2-7 NA TRBV12-3/TRBV12-4 TGTGCCAGCAGTCCCACCCCGGACTACTACGAGCAGTACTTC CASSPTPDYYEQYF
few TRBJ2-1 NA TRBV12-3/TRBV12-4 TGTGCCAGCAAGATAGCCCCCTACAATGAGCAGTTCTTC CASKIAPYNEQFF
NA TRBJ1-2 NA TRBV27 TGTGCCAGCAGTGCAAATGGGGGATTAAGCTATGGCTACACCTTC CASSANGGLSYGYTF
NA TRBJ2-7 TRBD2 TRBV6-2/TRBV6-3 TGTGCCAGCAGTTACGTGATAGCGGGGGGGGTGAACTACGAGCAGTACTTC CASSYVIAGGVNYEQYF
NA TRBJ2-7 NA TRBV29-1 TGCAGCGGGCGGGGCTGGATCCCCCCCTACGAGCAGTACTTC CSGRGWIPPYEQYF